This is a list of T cell receptor beta chains from one sample in a study of blood T cell repertoires in COVID-19. Repertoires were generated with immunoSEQ multiplex PCR, while TCRdb's copy carries only in-frame clones and drops some. The sample contains 250,000 to 350,000 clones, 87% of which appear only once. Sample: peripheral blood. All receptors come from a man younger than 35 with active or convalescent COVID-19. CDR3s include the opening cysteine and the closing phenylalanine or tryptophan. The order of the fields is V gene, J gene, CDR3 protein.

TRBV4-2	TRBJ2-1	CASSQDRASWYNEQFF
TRBV5-1	TRBJ2-4	CASSLDAGFNIQYF
TRBV5-1	TRBJ2-7	CASSRGTSGSSYEQYF
TRBV19	TRBJ1-1	CACSGTSVDTEAFF
TRBV5-4	TRBJ2-5	CASSLGGTSWSETQYF
TRBV7-9	TRBJ1-1	CASSLSTEGMNTEAFF
TRBV4-3	TRBJ2-7	CASSQDWVAGGTYEQYF
TRBV5-8	TRBJ1-1	CASSFWGLLVNTEAFF
TRBV27	TRBJ1-1	CASSLRGGTEAFF
TRBV3-1/TRBV3-2	TRBJ2-1	CASTGFFSNEQFF
TRBV5-4	TRBJ2-7	CASSLISGLAVYEQYF
TRBV5-1	TRBJ2-1	CASSTTGTSEVEQFF
TRBV4-1	TRBJ1-5	CASSQESNNQPQHF
TRBV6-5	TRBJ2-5	CASRDSNQETQYF
TRBV7-2	TRBJ1-5	CASSLADRERGQPQHF
TRBV6-5	TRBJ2-7	CASSYRGLGLYEQYF
TRBV6-5	TRBJ1-6	CASSPTGIGSPLHF
TRBV25-1	TRBJ1-5	CASSVRQAYQPQHF
TRBV7-2	TRBJ2-1	CASSYNEGDEQFF
TRBV9	TRBJ2-3	CASSVLLAGDTQYF
TRBV9	TRBJ2-1	CASSDERGSYNEQFF
TRBV7-9	TRBJ1-6	CASSKGTVGDSPLHF
TRBV7-9	TRBJ2-3	CASSLGGRTDTQYF
TRBV7-2	TRBJ1-5	CASSLSRGANQPQHF
TRBV6-5	TRBJ2-7	CASSSSPLRNYEQYF
TRBV4-3	TRBJ1-6	CASSQDRPSSYNSPLHF
TRBV6-5	TRBJ2-4	CATKDTSKNIQYF
TRBV9	TRBJ2-2	CASRGIPRGELFF
TRBV9	TRBJ2-1	CAGGVYEQFF